The 3 T cell receptor beta chains below all came from one sample that was sequenced in a study of T cell responses to AZD1222 COVID-19 vaccine. Here immunoSEQ multiplex PCR was the method, and the copy in TCRdb shows in-frame clones only, minus some. Of some 95,000 clones in the sample, about 89% were seen once. The sequencing used peripheral blood, collected on day 0 of AZD1222 vaccination. The receptors were gathered from an adult in good health.

The rearrangement joins TRBV10-3 to TRBJ2-6; 9 nucleotides align to TRBD1. CDR1 is ENHRY and CDR2 is SYGVKD in the germline V gene. This CDR3 is built from 17 residues. J gave up 2 bases and V 6 bases, and 8 bases lay outside the gene matches. In DNA form, the CDR3 reads TGTGCCATCAGCTGGGACAGGGTACTAGCTGGGGCCAACGTCCTGACTTTC. Amino acid sequence: CAISWDRVLAGANVLTF.

The V call is TRBV7-9, the J call TRBJ1-3, with a possible D match to TRBD1 (5 bases). CDR1 and CDR2 from the germline V gene are SEHNR and FQNEAQ (reference sequence). The V end lost 1 base, the J end lost 2 bases, and 9 bases lay between the germline ends. The CDR3 is made up of 15 amino acids. CDR3 in amino acids: CASSLESRAGNTIYF. The CDR3 DNA follows: TGTGCCAGCAGCTTAGAATCCAGGGCTGGAAACACCATATATTTT. The whole variable domain, remainder taken from reference TRBV7-9 and TRBJ1-3, is DTGVSQNPRHKITKRGQNVTFRCDPISEHNRLYWYRQTLGQGPEFLTYFQNEAQLEKSRLLSDRFSAERPKGSFSTLEIQRTEQGDSAMYLCASSLESRAGNTIYFGEGSWLTVV.

The chain links TRBV15 to TRBJ2-5, with unresolved D. The CDR3 sequence is 14 residues long. The V end lost 1 base, the J end lost 4 bases, and 10 bases lay between the germline ends. The germline V gene encodes CDR1 LNHNV and CDR2 YYDKDF (reference sequence). CDR3 residues: CATSRVGSRETQYF. The CDR3 DNA sequence: TGTGCCACCAGCAGAGTGGGCAGTCGAGAGACCCAGTACTTC. Based on the CDR3 plus reference TRBV15 and TRBJ2-5, the full variable domain is DAMVIQNPRYQVTQFGKPVTLSCSQTLNHNVMYWYQQKSSQAPKLLFHYYDKDFNNEADTPDNFQSRRPNTSFCFLDIRSPGLGDTAMYLCATSRVGSRETQYFGPGTRLLVL.